The clone carrying this T cell receptor beta chain was observed a handful of times. Genomic DNA served as template for TCR beta VDJ and CDR3 profiling. MiXCR, applied by TCRdb to the reads, yields one record per CDR3 protein. Of some 220,000 distinct CDR3 sequences in the sample, 34% were seen once. This record belongs to a study of CD8+CD57+ T cells in acquired aplastic anemia. With V trimmed by 4 bases and J by 10 bases, 12 bases remained unmatched. This CDR3 is 16 amino acids long. Per the germline V gene, CDR1 is SGDLS and CDR2 is YYNGEE. The source is a human donor in good health, serving as a control. The sequenced material came from sorted CD4+, CD8+, or CD8+CD57+ T cells (not recorded which) from PBMCs. This chain connects TRBV9 to TRBJ2-1; TRBD2 agrees at 12 bases. CDR3 sequence (DNA): TGTGCCAGCAGCCCGACGACTAGCGGGAGAATAGGGGAGCAGTTCTTC. It yields the protein CASSPTTSGRIGEQFF.